This T cell receptor beta chain is drawn from a study of T cells in Graves' hyperthyroidism and ophthalmopathy. Ophthalmopathy patients showed a Clinical Activity Score of at least 3, NOSPECS grade of at least 4 and duration under 3 months. Investigators excluded patients with uncontrolled infection, other autoimmune disease, pregnancy or lactation. Germline loops: CDR1 MDHEN, CDR2 SYDVKM. This CDR3 comprises 16 residues. V was clipped by 4 bases and J by 6 bases, with 19 bases between them. What was amplified from RNA transcripts were TCR beta CDR3 regions. RT-PCR in the first round (using the HTBI primer set) targeted the TCR CDR3. TCRdb re-called the multiplex PCR reads with MiXCR, one entry per CDR3 protein. The sample shows about 520,000 distinct CDR3 sequences, roughly 24% of them seen only once. This clonotype has at least ten counts.

The rearrangement joins TRBV28 to TRBJ1-5; D is possibly TRBD1 (5 bases). The material sequenced was blood. The TCR was taken from a woman in her 30s with Graves' ophthalmopathy. DNA of the CDR3: TGTGCCAGCAGTTCCCACCGGGCCTCCGGGGGTCAGCCCCAGCATTTT. Amino acid sequence: CASSSHRASGGQPQHF.